The rows below give T cell receptor beta chains drawn from one sample of a study of PD-L1 blockade in urothelial cancer. Only in-frame clones appear in the TCRdb table, and some are missing; sequencing was by immunoSEQ multiplex PCR. The sample holds fewer than 100,000 clones, around four fifths seen once. Sample: PBMCs, taken around atezolizumab (anti-PD-L1) treatment. These receptors originate from a man aged 35-49 years with urothelial cancer. CDR3s include the opening cysteine and the closing phenylalanine or tryptophan. A D gene is named only where the DNA matches it firmly. Some rows have no size entry. The others give once, few or many, or a class for an expanded clone.

TRBV4-3,.,TRBJ2-5,.,TGCGCCAGCAGCCAAGAACTTCAAGAGACCCAGTACTTC,CASSQELQETQYF
TRBV5-6,TRBD1,TRBJ2-3,.,TGTGCCAGCAGCCGGACAGGGGGCGGCACAGATACGCAGTATTTT,CASSRTGGGTDTQYF
TRBV28,TRBD2,TRBJ2-1,.,TGTGCCAGCATCGATCGGACTAGCGGCTACAATGAGCAGTTCTTC,CASIDRTSGYNEQFF
TRBV25-1,.,TRBJ1-5,.,TGTGCCAGCAGTGAAGGCTTCGGACAGAGCAATCAGCCCCAGCATTTT,CASSEGFGQSNQPQHF
TRBV2,TRBD2,TRBJ2-1,.,TGTGCCAGCACCCTTACGACTAGCGGCCCCCATGAGCAGTTCTTC,CASTLTTSGPHEQFF
TRBV5-1,.,TRBJ1-1,.,TGCGCCAGCAGCTATGGCGGGATGAACACTGAAGCTTTCTTT,CASSYGGMNTEAFF
TRBV9,TRBD1,TRBJ1-1,.,TGTGCCAGCAGCGTTGACGGGACAGGGGTTTCTTTCTTT,CASSVDGTGVSFF
TRBV5-1,.,TRBJ1-3,.,TGCGCCAGCAGCTTGCAGGGACTAGTTACTGGAAACACCATATATTTT,CASSLQGLVTGNTIYF
TRBV30,.,TRBJ1-1,.,TGTGCCTGGAGTGTCCCAACCTTATCGGTGAACACTGAAGCTTTCTTT,CAWSVPTLSVNTEAFF
TRBV7-9,.,TRBJ2-5,once,TGTGCCAGCAGGCGGGGGCAGGTGGAGACCCAGTACTTC,CASRRGQVETQYF
TRBV28,TRBD2,TRBJ2-3,once,TGTGCCAGCAATCCCCCCCCGGGGCGGGAGGGCCGCACAGATACGCAGTATTTT,CASNPPPGREGRTDTQYF
TRBV5-6,TRBD2,TRBJ2-1,.,TGTGCCAGCAGCTTGTATGGAGCTAGCGGATACTCCTACAATGAGCAGTTCTTC,CASSLYGASGYSYNEQFF
TRBV6-5,TRBD1,TRBJ1-4,.,TGTGCCAGCAGGTTCACAGGGGAAAATGAAAAACTGTTTTTT,CASRFTGENEKLFF
TRBV19,.,TRBJ2-6,.,TGTGCCAGTAGTATAACAGGGCTTTCTGGGGCCAACGTCCTGACTTTC,CASSITGLSGANVLTF
TRBV27,.,TRBJ1-2,.,TGTGCCAGCAGACCATCAGGGAACAACTATGGCTACACCTTC,CASRPSGNNYGYTF
TRBV18,TRBD2,TRBJ2-7,once,TGTGCCAGCTCGTCGACTAGCGGGTATAGCTCCTACGAGCAGTACTTC,CASSSTSGYSSYEQYF
TRBV5-4,.,TRBJ2-2,.,TGTGCCAGCAGCTTGGGCGTCGACACCGGGGAGCTGTTTTTT,CASSLGVDTGELFF
TRBV13,TRBD1,TRBJ2-1,.,TGTGCCAGCAGCTTCGAGACAGGGGGCGTTGAGCAGTTCTTC,CASSFETGGVEQFF
TRBV28,TRBD1,TRBJ2-7,.,TGTGCCAGCAGCCTTATCGGGCAGGGGGCGAACGAGCAGTACTTC,CASSLIGQGANEQYF
TRBV11-2,TRBD2,TRBJ2-5,.,TGTGCCAGCAGCCCGGGGGGTTGGGGGGGGTACCAAGAGACCCAGTACTTC,CASSPGGWGGYQETQYF
TRBV27,.,TRBJ2-7,.,TGTGCCAGCAGTTTATTCAGCGGAATCGAGCAGTACTTC,CASSLFSGIEQYF
TRBV28,TRBD1,TRBJ1-1,.,TGTGCCAGCAGGGTGACAGGGATGAACACTGAAGCTTTCTTT,CASRVTGMNTEAFF
TRBV7-3,.,TRBJ2-3,.,TGTGCCAGCAGCGAGCGGGCCACAGATACGCAGTATTTT,CASSERATDTQYF
TRBV29-1,TRBD1,TRBJ1-2,.,TGCAGCGTTGTGGGGACAGGGGGCTACACCTTC,CSVVGTGGYTF
TRBV27,.,TRBJ2-1,.,TGTGCCAGCAGTTTTCAGGGCAGCTACAATGAGCAGTTCTTC,CASSFQGSYNEQFF
TRBV6-1,TRBD1,TRBJ2-3,.,TGTGCCAGCAGCGAATCCCCGGGACAGCCTACAGATACGCAGTATTTT,CASSESPGQPTDTQYF
TRBV23-1,TRBD1,TRBJ1-5,.,TGCGCCAGCAGTCAATGGACAGGGTGCCCTAATAGCAATCAGCCCCAGCATTTT,CASSQWTGCPNSNQPQHF
TRBV27,.,TRBJ2-1,.,TGTGCCAGCAGTGAGTTGAATGAGCAGTTCTTC,CASSELNEQFF
TRBV9,.,TRBJ1-3,.,TGTGCCAGCAGCGTAGCCCAGGGGGGAAACACCATATATTTT,CASSVAQGGNTIYF
TRBV9,TRBD1,TRBJ2-1,.,TGTGCCAGCAGCGTAGGTGGGACAGGGACCTACAATGAGCAGTTCTTC,CASSVGGTGTYNEQFF
TRBV6-5,TRBD2,TRBJ2-1,.,TGTGCCAGCAGGGGACTAGCGGCAAATGAGCAGTTCTTC,CASRGLAANEQFF
TRBV21-1,.,TRBJ2-1,.,TGTGCCAGCAGCAAGATTCCCGGGACACCTTACAATGAGCAGTTCTTC,CASSKIPGTPYNEQFF
TRBV6-6,.,TRBJ1-3,.,TGTGCCAGCAGCGGGGTCAACTCTGGAAACACCATATATTTT,CASSGVNSGNTIYF
TRBV15,.,TRBJ2-5,few,TGTGCCACCAGCAGACGGGCTGCGGGAAAAGAGACCCAGTACTTC,CATSRRAAGKETQYF
TRBV28,TRBD1,TRBJ1-2,once,TGTGCCAGCAGTTCACCACAGGGGAAACTTAACTATGGCTACACCTTC,CASSSPQGKLNYGYTF
TRBV29-1,TRBD2,TRBJ2-3,.,TGCAGCGTTCGGGAGGGCCTTGATACGCAGTATTTT,CSVREGLDTQYF
TRBV28,TRBD1,TRBJ1-1,.,TGTGCCAGCAGACCAGGGGGAGTGGGAGCTTTCTTT,CASRPGGVGAFF
TRBV14,.,TRBJ1-2,.,TGTGCCAGCAGCCAAGGTGCGCTTACCCCCTACACCTTC,CASSQGALTPYTF
TRBV28,TRBD2,TRBJ2-6,few,TGTGCCAGCAGGGGCGGGGGGTCTGGGGCCAACGTCCTGACTTTC,CASRGGGSGANVLTF
TRBV11-1,.,TRBJ1-4,few,TGTGCCAGCAGCCCCGGACAGAATGAAAAACTGTTTTTT,CASSPGQNEKLFF
TRBV2,TRBD1,TRBJ1-1,.,TGTGCCAGCAGTGAAATTTGGGGGGTCAGGGGGTACACTGAAGCTTTCTTT,CASSEIWGVRGYTEAFF
TRBV11-2,.,TRBJ2-5,.,TGTGCCAGCAGCTTAGAACGGAGCGTTCAAGAGACCCAGTACTTC,CASSLERSVQETQYF
TRBV28,.,TRBJ1-2,.,TGTGCCAGCAGTTTAGGGGGAGGGGGGGATTATGGCTACACCTTC,CASSLGGGGDYGYTF
TRBV28,TRBD1,TRBJ2-1,.,TGTGCCAGCAGTTTCGGGACAGGCTACAATGAGCAGTTCTTC,CASSFGTGYNEQFF
TRBV14,TRBD2,TRBJ2-7,.,TGTGCCAGCAGCCGTGGACTAGCGGGAGTTTTAACCTACGAGCAGTACTTC,CASSRGLAGVLTYEQYF
TRBV4-1,.,TRBJ2-2,once,TGCGCCAGCAGCCACCCCATGGGAGAGCCCGGGGAGCTGTTTTTT,CASSHPMGEPGELFF
TRBV2,.,TRBJ2-2,.,TGTGCCAGCAGTGAAGACCGCCGCGGCACCGGGGAGCTGTTTTTT,CASSEDRRGTGELFF
TRBV19,.,TRBJ2-7,.,TGTGCCAGTAGGAACAGAAGGGGCGAGCAGTACTTC,CASRNRRGEQYF
TRBV20-1,TRBD1,TRBJ1-2,.,TGCAGGGCCGTGGACAGGGCTGGCTACACCTTC,CRAVDRAGYTF
TRBV30,.,TRBJ1-1,few,TGTGCCTGGAGGCGGGGGCCGGGTGAAGCTTTCTTT,CAWRRGPGEAFF
TRBV6-1,TRBD2,TRBJ2-7,.,TGTGCCAGCAGTGAAGGTACTAGCGGGGTCTCCTACGAGCAGTACTTC,CASSEGTSGVSYEQYF
TRBV27,.,TRBJ2-3,.,TGTGCCAGCAGAAAAGGAGGCGGAGTCACAGATACGCAGTATTTT,CASRKGGGVTDTQYF
TRBV19,.,TRBJ2-7,.,TGTGCCAGTAGTAGCCAGCGGGCATCAATCGAGCAGTACTTC,CASSSQRASIEQYF
TRBV28,.,TRBJ1-2,.,TGTGCCAGCAGTTTATCGGTCGATGGCTACACCTTC,CASSLSVDGYTF